This TCR beta chain came from a study of beta chain features in type 1 diabetes. Study-level background: Cell yields, gender and age were similar in healthy donors and patients. Whole-study results and caveats: For Type 1 diabetes patients, all four CD4+ subsets carried TCRB CDR3s that were moderately but significantly shorter. Sampled from patients, naive, central memory and Treg TCRB repertoires appeared more similar than those sampled from healthy donors. When VDJ junctions were examined, type 1 diabetes patients showed fewer insertions and more deletions.

A remark on this clone: What it recognizes is unknown.

The CDR3 consists of 13 residues. The germline gives CDR1 MGHDK, CDR2 SYGVNS. Trimming removed 5 bases at V and 4 bases at J, with 11 bases between. Sequencing targeted expressed TCRB transcripts, as all isolated RNA had been reverse transcribed. Clones were read by immunoSEQ multiplex PCR, and TCRdb kept only the in-frame ones, dropping some. The data hold 300,000 or so clones, with around 8% observed a single time. Sample: central memory CD4+ T cells from blood. The chain combines TRBV25-1 with TRBJ1-2; a weak D match, TRBD1 (5 bases). The origin of this receptor is a woman aged 18-30 years in good health. CDR3 sequence (DNA): TGTGCCAGCAGTCCCGACGACAGCTATGGCTACACCTTC. It is translated as CASSPDDSYGYTF.